This TCR beta chain is drawn from a study of CD8 T cells in ankylosing spondylitis. This clonotype was observed at least ten times. Germline V CDR1 and CDR2: SGHRS, YFSETQ. The CDR3 length is 14 residues. V was shortened by 5 bases and J by 0 bases, with 11 bases between the two germline ends. A single record per CDR3 protein comes from TCRdb applying MiXCR to the 5' RACE reads. The sample has 200,000 to 250,000 distinct CDR3 sequences; under 12% are singletons. This TCR came from a male donor with ankylosing spondylitis or in good health (not recorded which). The rearrangement links TRBV5-1 to TRBJ1-1, with D unclear. Specimen: blood, either unsorted or a sorted T cell fraction (not recorded which). CDR3: CASRVEGLNTEAFF. CDR3 DNA: TGCGCCAGCAGGGTAGAAGGGCTGAACACTGAAGCTTTCTTT.